A single sample gave rise to the 13 T cell receptor beta chains below, sequenced in a study of T-cell reconstitution after alpha-beta-depleted transplantation in children. A library of TCRbeta sequences, prepared with unique molecular identifiers, was generated. One entry per CDR3 protein, called by TCRdb with MiXCR from the PCR reads. The sample yields about 580,000 distinct CDR3 sequences, 25% to 30% seen once. Sequenced here: PBMCs, sampled before TCRalphabeta/CD19-depleted stem cell transplant. The receptors here all came from a boy younger than two with Wiskott-Aldrich syndrome, due to receive a stem cell transplant.

This clonotype was detected a few times. The chain recombines TRBV12-3 or TRBV12-4 with TRBJ1-1, with a tentative D call TRBD1 (5 bases). Trimming took 8 bases from V and 7 from J, leaving 17 bases between them. The CDR3 totals 13 residues. The CDR3 sequence is CASEQLQGNEAFF. In DNA, the CDR3 is TGTGCCAGCGAACAGCTGCAGGGTAATGAAGCTTTCTTT.

The genes are TRBV7-6 and TRBJ2-5; 8 bases are shared with TRBD2. The CDR3 contains 17 residues. V was clipped by 1 base and J by 2 bases; unmatched bases: 9. Germline CDR1 SGHVS, CDR2 FNYEAQ. CDR3 in amino acids: CASSLDLRIAGQETQYF. The CDR3 DNA reads TGTGCCAGCAGCTTAGATTTGCGGATAGCGGGGCAAGAGACCCAGTACTTC.

The V call is TRBV5-1, the J call TRBJ2-3, with 15 bases identical to TRBD2. The CDR3 length is 18 residues. J was trimmed by 2 bases and V by 4 bases; bases with no gene match: 8. Per germline, CDR1 SGHRS and CDR2 YFSETQ. Here the CDR3 DNA reads TGCGCCAGCAGCACGGGGACTAGCGGGAGGACTGACACAGATACGCAGTATTTT. Its translation: CASSTGTSGRTDTDTQYF.

The genes are TRBV24-1 and TRBJ2-1; 8 positions agree with TRBD2. The CDR3 is 14 amino acids. V was pared by 7 bases and J by 4 bases, with 5 bases of the junction left unmatched. Per germline, CDR1 KGHDR and CDR2 SFDVKD. CDR3 amino acids: CATRSGREYNEQFF. The CDR3 coding sequence is TGTGCCACCAGGAGCGGGAGAGAGTACAATGAGCAGTTCTTC.

V usage is TRBV6-5 and J usage is TRBJ2-7; D is perhaps TRBD2 (6 bases). V was trimmed by 6 bases and J by 2 bases, leaving 8 bases between them. The CDR3 extends over 12 amino acids. The germline CDR1 and CDR2 sequences are MNHEY and SVGAGI. For the CDR3, the DNA is TGTGCCAGCAGGGGGGGAACCTACGAGCAGTACTTC. The encoded protein is CASRGGTYEQYF.

This clonotype was counted a few times. The CDR3 DNA reads TGCGCCAGCAGCTTGGAGGGGGACACAGATACGCAGTATTTT. Residues: CASSLEGDTDTQYF. The genes are TRBV5-1 and TRBJ2-3; D is perhaps TRBD1 (6 bases). CDR3 length equals 14 residues. Trimming left V 0 bases short and J 2 bases short, with 7 bases between. CDR1 SGHRS and CDR2 YFSETQ come from the germline V gene.

This chain links TRBV27 with TRBJ2-7; D assignment may be TRBD1 or TRBD2 (5 bases each). Deletions cut 8 bases from V and 2 bases from J, with 10 bases between. Germline CDR1 MNHEY, CDR2 SMNVEV (reference sequence). CDR3 length equals 12 residues. Written as DNA, the CDR3 is TGTGCCAGCTGGGACCTTGCCTACGAGCAGTACTTC. Translating it yields CASWDLAYEQYF.

This clonotype was detected only a few times. This chain links TRBV6-2 or TRBV6-3 with TRBJ2-5; perhaps TRBD1 as D (5 bases). This CDR3 has 17 residues. CDR1 and CDR2 (germline): MNHEY, SVGEGT. V shed 7 bases and J shed 2 bases, with 23 bases lying between them. The CDR3 reads CASTPTRARVGQETQYF. In DNA, the CDR3 is TGTGCCAGCACCCCAACCCGTGCCAGGGTCGGACAAGAGACCCAGTACTTC.

The table lists this clonotype with a few counts. J is TRBJ1-2 and V is TRBV7-2; possibly TRBD1 for D (5 bases). The CDR3 is 14 amino acids. From germline, CDR1 is SGHTA and CDR2 FQGNSA. Trimming cost V 2 bases and J 8 bases, with 15 bases left between them. CDR3 protein: CASSLSRRVGGYTF. CDR3 sequence (DNA): TGTGCCAGCAGCTTATCCCGCAGGGTAGGAGGCTACACCTTC.

The chain recombines TRBV5-1 with TRBJ2-3; D perhaps matches TRBD2 (6 bases). V lost 0 bases, J lost 6 bases, and 11 bases lay in between. Germline V lookup: CDR1 SGHRS, CDR2 YFSETQ. The CDR3 totals 14 residues. CDR3 in amino acids: CASSLDGGSDTQYF. CDR3 bases: TGCGCCAGCAGCTTGGACGGGGGTTCGGATACGCAGTATTTT.

The gene calls are TRBV29-1 and TRBJ2-1; a weak D match, TRBD2 (6 bases). Trimming took off 2 bases at V and 3 bases at J, with 11 bases between the two ends. The CDR3 runs to 14 residues. Germline CDR1 SQVTM, CDR2 ANQGSEA. As DNA, the CDR3 is TGCAGCGTTGAAATAATCGGGAGCTACAATGAGCAGTTCTTC. It encodes CSVEIIGSYNEQFF.

The chain is built from TRBV6-1 and TRBJ2-3, with 8 bases that match TRBD2. The CDR3 is made up of 13 amino acids. J was trimmed by 7 bases and V by 6 bases; bases with no gene match: 6. CDR1 and CDR2 from the germline V gene are MNHNS and SASEGT. The CDR3 region is CASSREGRYTQYF. CDR3 in DNA: TGTGCCAGCAGCCGGGAGGGCAGGTATACGCAGTATTTT.

This clonotype was found a few times. The gene calls are TRBV5-1 and TRBJ2-5, with unresolved D. CDR1 SGHRS and CDR2 YFSETQ come from the germline V gene. The CDR3 runs 14 residues. Trimming took 0 bases from V and 1 from J, leaving 7 bases between them. Written as DNA, the CDR3 is TGCGCCAGCAGCTTGGAGGCCTTCCAAGAGACCCAGTACTTC. It yields the protein CASSLEAFQETQYF.